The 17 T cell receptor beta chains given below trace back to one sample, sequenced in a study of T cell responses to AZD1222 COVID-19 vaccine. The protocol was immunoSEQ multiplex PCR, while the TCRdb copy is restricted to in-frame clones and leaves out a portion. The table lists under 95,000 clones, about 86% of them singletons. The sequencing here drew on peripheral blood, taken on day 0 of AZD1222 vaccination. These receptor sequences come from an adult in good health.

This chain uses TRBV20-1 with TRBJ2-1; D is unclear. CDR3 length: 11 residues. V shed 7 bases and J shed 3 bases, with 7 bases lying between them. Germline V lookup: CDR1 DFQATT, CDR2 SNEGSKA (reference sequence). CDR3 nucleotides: TGCAGTGTTGTCGGCTACAATGAGCAGTTCTTC. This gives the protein CSVVGYNEQFF.

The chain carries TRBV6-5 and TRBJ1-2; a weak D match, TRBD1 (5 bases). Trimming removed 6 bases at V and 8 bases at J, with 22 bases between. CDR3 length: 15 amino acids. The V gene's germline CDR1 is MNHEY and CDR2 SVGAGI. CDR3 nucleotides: TGTGCCAGCAGAACCGGGACGCCCCCCGCGGAGGGCTACACCTTC. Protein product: CASRTGTPPAEGYTF.

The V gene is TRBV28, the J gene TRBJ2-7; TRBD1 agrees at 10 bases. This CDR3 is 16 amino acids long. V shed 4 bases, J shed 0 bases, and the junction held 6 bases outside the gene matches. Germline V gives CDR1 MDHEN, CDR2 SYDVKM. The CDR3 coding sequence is TGTGCCAGCAGTTCCCCGGGACAGGGGAGCTCCTACGAGCAGTACTTC. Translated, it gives CASSSPGQGSSYEQYF.

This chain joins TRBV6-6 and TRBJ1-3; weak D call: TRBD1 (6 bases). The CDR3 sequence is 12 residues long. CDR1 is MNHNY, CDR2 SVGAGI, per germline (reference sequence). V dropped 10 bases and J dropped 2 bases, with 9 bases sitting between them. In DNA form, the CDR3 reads TGTGCCACCACAGGGACTGGAAACACCATATATTTT. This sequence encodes CATTGTGNTIYF.

CDR3 sequence (DNA): TGCAGTGCTAGTCGCGGACAGGGAAGGTCCGAGCAGTACTTC. Its protein product is CSASRGQGRSEQYF. This chain joins TRBV20-1 and TRBJ2-7; 8 nucleotides agree with TRBD1. This CDR3 is built from 14 residues. Trimming at V came to 3 bases and at J to 6 bases, leaving 10 bases not matched to a gene. Per the germline V gene, CDR1 is DFQATT and CDR2 is SNEGSKA (reference sequence).

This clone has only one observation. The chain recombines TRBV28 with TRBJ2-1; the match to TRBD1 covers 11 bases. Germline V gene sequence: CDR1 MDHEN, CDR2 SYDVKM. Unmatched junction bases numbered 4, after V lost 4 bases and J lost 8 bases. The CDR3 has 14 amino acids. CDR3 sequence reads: CASSYAGQGDEQFF. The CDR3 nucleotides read TGTGCCAGCAGTTACGCGGGACAGGGGGATGAGCAGTTCTTC.

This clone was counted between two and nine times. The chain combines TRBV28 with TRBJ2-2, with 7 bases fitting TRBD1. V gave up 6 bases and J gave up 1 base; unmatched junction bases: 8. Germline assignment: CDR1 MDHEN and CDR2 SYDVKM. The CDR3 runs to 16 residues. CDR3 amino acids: CASSPDTGVNTGELFF. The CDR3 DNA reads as TGTGCCAGCAGCCCTGATACAGGGGTGAACACCGGGGAGCTGTTTTTT.

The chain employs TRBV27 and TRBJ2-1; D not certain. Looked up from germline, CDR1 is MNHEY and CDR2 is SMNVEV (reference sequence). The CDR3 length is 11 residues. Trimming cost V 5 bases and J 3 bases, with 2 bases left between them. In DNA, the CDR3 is TGTGCCAGCAGTCGCTACAATGAGCAGTTCTTC. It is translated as CASSRYNEQFF.

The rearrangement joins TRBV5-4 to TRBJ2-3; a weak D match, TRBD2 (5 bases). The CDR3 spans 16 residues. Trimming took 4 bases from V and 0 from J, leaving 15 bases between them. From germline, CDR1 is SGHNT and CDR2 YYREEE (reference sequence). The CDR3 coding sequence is TGTGCCAGCAGCCTGGCCCGAAAGCGGAGCACAGATACGCAGTATTTT. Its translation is CASSLARKRSTDTQYF. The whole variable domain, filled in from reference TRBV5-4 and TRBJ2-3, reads ETGVTQSPTHLIKTRGQQVTLRCSSQSGHNTVSWYQQALGQGPQFIFQYYREEENGRGNFPPRFSGLQFPNYSSELNVNALELDDSALYLCASSLARKRSTDTQYFGPGTRLTVL.

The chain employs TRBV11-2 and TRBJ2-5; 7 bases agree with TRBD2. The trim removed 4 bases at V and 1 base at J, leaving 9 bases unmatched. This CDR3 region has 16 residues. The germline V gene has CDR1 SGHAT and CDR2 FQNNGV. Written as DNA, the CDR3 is TGTGCCAGCAGCTGGCGGGACTACCTCCTCCAAGAGACCCAGTACTTC. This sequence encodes CASSWRDYLLQETQYF.

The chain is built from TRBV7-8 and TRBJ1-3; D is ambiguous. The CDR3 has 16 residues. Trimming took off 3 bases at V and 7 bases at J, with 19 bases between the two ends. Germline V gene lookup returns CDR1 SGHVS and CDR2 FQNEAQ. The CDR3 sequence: CASSLAQRSRGNTIYF. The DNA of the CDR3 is TGTGCCAGCAGCTTGGCACAGAGGAGTCGAGGCAACACCATATATTTT. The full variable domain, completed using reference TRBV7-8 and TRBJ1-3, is GAGVSQSPRYKVAKRGQDVALRCDPISGHVSLFWYQQALGQGPEFLTYFQNEAQLDKSGLPSDRFFAERPEGSVSTLKIQRTQQEDSAVYLCASSLAQRSRGNTIYFGEGSWLTVV.

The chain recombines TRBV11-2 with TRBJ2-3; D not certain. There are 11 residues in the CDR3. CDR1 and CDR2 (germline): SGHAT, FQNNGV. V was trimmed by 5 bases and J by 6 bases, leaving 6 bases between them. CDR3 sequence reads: CASSTEDTQYF. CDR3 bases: TGTGCCAGCAGCACGGAGGATACGCAGTATTTT. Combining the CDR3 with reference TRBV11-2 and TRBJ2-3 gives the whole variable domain EAGVAQSPRYKIIEKRQSVAFWCNPISGHATLYWYQQILGQGPKLLIQFQNNGVVDDSQLPKDRFSAERLKGVDSTLKIQPAKLEDSAVYLCASSTEDTQYFGPGTRLTVL.

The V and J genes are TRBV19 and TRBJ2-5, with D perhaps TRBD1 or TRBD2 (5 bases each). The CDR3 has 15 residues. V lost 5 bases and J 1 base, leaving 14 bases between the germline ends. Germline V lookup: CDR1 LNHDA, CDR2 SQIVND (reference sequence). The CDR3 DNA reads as TGTGCCAGTAGTTCCAATTCCGGGGCCCAAGAGACCCAGTACTTC. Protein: CASSSNSGAQETQYF.

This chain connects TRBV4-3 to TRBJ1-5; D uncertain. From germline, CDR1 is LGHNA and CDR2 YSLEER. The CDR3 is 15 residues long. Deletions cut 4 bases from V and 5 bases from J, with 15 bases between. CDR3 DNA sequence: TGCGCCAGCAGCCCCAGCTGGGTTGGGGATCAGCCCCAGCATTTT. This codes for CASSPSWVGDQPQHF.

CDR3 bases: TGTGCCAGCAGCTCGACGACACTCTATAATTCACCCCTCCACTTT. Translating gives CASSSTTLYNSPLHF. V gene TRBV7-9 combines with J gene TRBJ1-6; the D is unclear. V was cut by 4 bases and J by 3 bases, with 10 bases left in between. The CDR3 consists of 15 residues. Germline loops: CDR1 SEHNR, CDR2 FQNEAQ (reference sequence).

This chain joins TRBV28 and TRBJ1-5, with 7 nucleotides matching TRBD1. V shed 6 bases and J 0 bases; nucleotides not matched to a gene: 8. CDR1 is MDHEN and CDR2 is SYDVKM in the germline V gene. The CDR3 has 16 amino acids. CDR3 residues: CASRAQGLYSNQPQHF. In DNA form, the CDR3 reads TGTGCCAGCAGGGCACAGGGGCTTTATAGCAATCAGCCCCAGCATTTT.

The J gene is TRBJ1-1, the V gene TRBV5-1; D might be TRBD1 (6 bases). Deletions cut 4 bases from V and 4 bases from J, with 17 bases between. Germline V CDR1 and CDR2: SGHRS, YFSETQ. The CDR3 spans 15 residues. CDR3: CASSPGDGTGTEAFF. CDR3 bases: TGCGCCAGCAGCCCAGGGGACGGAACGGGCACTGAAGCTTTCTTT.